This T cell receptor (beta chain) stems from a study of shared clonotypes between healthy human individuals. Whole-study results and caveats: The study found roughly 5% of naive CD4 clonotypes shared across several donors.

Germline V lookup: CDR1 MDHEN, CDR2 SYDVKM. CDR3 length: 16 residues. The V gene lost 4 bases and the J gene lost 0 bases, with 13 bases spanning the gap. On this clone itself: Its antigen is currently unknown.

The authors loaded roughly 200 ng DNA, about 30,000 T cell genomes, into sorted-subset replicate PCRs. Assay: immunoSEQ multiplex PCR; the TCRdb copy retains only in-frame clones and omits some. The data hold about 2.3 million clones, with approximately 95% observed a single time. The sequenced sample was naive CD4+ T cells from PBMCs. Regarding subset: CD45RA+ positively selected. The chain carries TRBV28 and TRBJ1-5; D ambiguous. The TCR was taken from a young man in good health. Some clones in this sample may be carry-over from other donors' samples. The CDR3 sequence: CASSWAEGYSNQPQHF. In DNA, the CDR3 is TGTGCCAGCAGTTGGGCGGAGGGCTATAGCAATCAGCCCCAGCATTTT. Supplemented by reference TRBV28 and TRBJ1-5, the full variable domain reads DVKVTQSSRYLVKRTGEKVFLECVQDMDHENMFWYRQDPGLGLRLIYFSYDVKMKEKGDIPEGYSVSREKKERFSLILESASTNQTSMYLCASSWAEGYSNQPQHFGDGTRLSIL.